This TCR beta chain was observed in a study of CD8 T cells in Susac syndrome (dated by TCRdb to the late 2010s). About the full investigation: The study used repertoire sequencing to test whether antigen drove CD8+ T cell activation and differentiation in Susac syndrome. The study compared CD8+ T cell repertoire clonality among 12 healthy donors, about 14 Susac syndrome patients and about 16 multiple sclerosis patients. Results and caveats for the whole study, not just this receptor: The number of individuals in the TCR sequencing and HLA analysis was acknowledged as relatively small.

Peripheral blood CD8+ and CD4+ T cells from healthy donors, Susac syndrome patients and multiple sclerosis patients were profiled using high-throughput TCR beta sequencing. The multiple sclerosis controls were treatment-naive patients who had stable or active relapsing-remitting disease and met the revised McDonald criteria. CD8+ TEMRA cells were enriched by FACS, while bulk CD8+ and CD4+ T cells were purified by magnetic negative isolation. Blood was drawn into EDTA tubes, processed within 24 hours, and PBMCs were isolated by density gradient centrifugation. PBMCs intended for TCR sequencing were cryopreserved in liquid nitrogen and thawed later in a water bath at 37 degrees C. The sorted or isolated CD4+, CD8+ and CD8+ TEMRA cells had a purity of 90% or higher. About this clonotype: This clone's antigen is unknown. Base quality data are lacking; no much larger clone is found one base away.

RNA was extracted using the RNeasy kit, and roughly 0.5 to 1 microgram was reverse transcribed with random hexamers. The immunoSEQ multiplex PCR assay, which covers 54 Vbeta and 13 Jbeta segments, was used to amplify TCR beta CDR3 regions. PCR amplification bias was corrected by using a synthetic template baseline for primer optimization and computational correction. The source study handled its data this way. Reads were annotated to V, D and J genes according to IMGT and were analyzed with immunoSEQ Analyzer, with only productive sequences retained. Clonality was calculated as one minus the Shannon entropy normalized by log2 of the number of productive unique sequences. Public and private clones were assessed among the 100 most prevalent clones of each patient and control. Clones were defined as Susac-specific when absent from the healthy and MS cohorts, from approximately 970 published viral clones and from other ImmuneACCESS disease sequences. The public sequencing data were trimmed at Q25 with fastp and processed into clonotypes with MiXCR by TCRdb, which kept only in-frame beta chains. Identical CDR3 proteins give one entry, which carries the most common genes and DNA. These V and J calls rely on TCRdb rather than the paper's analysis. Recorded for this sample are about 300,000 distinct CDR3 sequences; 89% of them occurred a single time. Approximately 0.2% of the sample is held by the ten biggest clonotypes.

Reading the germline V gene gives CDR1 MRHNA and CDR2 SNTAGT. The cysteine opens and the phenylalanine closes a CDR3 of 15 amino acids. Just the 45-base CDR3 DNA is kept, in frame starting at base 1. Cut back by 2 bases and 0 bases, the V and J ends lie 9 bases apart. The sequenced sample consisted of CD8+ T cells from PBMCs. The receptor's source is a human donor with multiple sclerosis. The rearranged chain carries TRBV6-4 and TRBJ2-3; the D gene is possibly TRBD1 or TRBD2, with 5 bases matching each. The nucleotide sequence reads as follows: TGTGCCAGCAGTGACCGGGGCGGCAGCACAGATACGCAGTATTTT. Its coded protein is CASSDRGGSTDTQYF.